The clone carrying this TCR beta chain was recorded many times. The antigen is unknown. The sample comes from a study of T-cell reconstitution after alpha-beta-depleted transplantation in children. Study results and limitations: At the one-year point after transplant, T-cell counts and TCRbeta diversity were found to come mostly from T cells that had been newly produced. The study reportedly traced alpha-beta T cells about two months after transplant to several hundred expanded graft clones.

Germline V gives CDR1 SGHVS, CDR2 FQNEAQ. This CDR3 has 15 residues. After removal of 7 bases from V and 4 bases from J, the junction contained 10 bases not matched to a gene. Using unique molecular identifiers, the investigators prepared the TCRbeta library. TCRdb independently ran MiXCR on the PCR reads; one entry per CDR3 protein. The table has approximately 170,000 distinct CDR3 sequences, 11% seen once. The TCR was taken from a boy between 2 and 10 years old with acute myeloid leukemia, due to receive a stem cell transplant. This sequence joins TRBV7-8 and TRBJ1-1; 9 bases align to TRBD1. The sample in question was PBMCs, obtained before TCRalphabeta/CD19-depleted stem cell transplant. CDR3 amino acids: CASNLYRGRSTEAFF. CDR3 coding DNA: TGTGCCAGCAACCTTTACAGGGGGCGGTCCACTGAAGCTTTCTTT.